The 14 T cell receptor beta chains reported below all come from one sample, sequenced in a study of OX40 agonist ivuxolimab in advanced cancers. Measured with immunoSEQ multiplex PCR; TCRdb has only the in-frame clones, and not every one. The sample yields about 150,000 clones, 94% seen once. The sequencing here drew on CD4+ or CD8+ T cells sorted from blood, taken in a trial of the OX40 agonist ivuxolimab. The source is an adult with an advanced solid tumor such as melanoma, head and neck, liver or kidney cancer.

The chain recombines TRBV5-6 with TRBJ2-2; no firm D call. In germline, CDR1 is SGHDT, CDR2 YYEEEE. The CDR3 has 15 residues. Trimming pared 1 base from V and 0 bases from J, leaving 7 bases between. The CDR3 nucleotides are TGTGCCAGCAGCTTGAGGCCCGCGAACACCGGGGAGCTGTTTTTT. Residues: CASSLRPANTGELFF.

On this clone: The sample has other DNA sequences that encode this CDR3 too. The chain joins TRBV30 to TRBJ2-5; D call uncertain. Germline CDR1 GTSNPN, CDR2 SVGIG (reference sequence). The CDR3 is 11 amino acids. V lost 3 bases and J lost 5, with 7 bases in between. In nucleotides, the CDR3 is TGTGCCTGGAGCCTACCGGAGACCCAGTACTTC. This gives the protein CAWSLPETQYF. Drawing the rest from reference TRBV30 and TRBJ2-5, the complete variable domain is SQTIHQWPATLVQPVGSPLSLECTVEGTSNPNLYWYRQAAGRGLQLLFYSVGIGQISSEVPQNLSASRPQDRQFILSSKKLLLSDSGFYLCAWSLPETQYFGPGTRLLVL.

The V call is TRBV7-9, the J call TRBJ2-1; D gene ambiguous. The CDR3 consists of 16 residues. Germline V CDR1 and CDR2: SEHNR, FQNEAQ (reference sequence). Trimming shortened V by 4 bases and J by 3 bases, and 16 bases separated the two germline ends. CDR3 in amino acids: CASSSTKMVNYNEQFF. The CDR3 DNA follows: TGTGCCAGCAGCTCCACAAAGATGGTGAACTACAATGAGCAGTTCTTC.

This clone was recorded once. The genes are TRBV11-2 and TRBJ2-3; 8 bases line up with TRBD2. The CDR3 is 15 amino acids. V dropped 2 bases and J dropped 6; count of bases not matched to a gene: 7. Germline CDR1 reads SGHAT; CDR2 reads FQNNGV. The CDR3 spells CASSLNAGGWDTQYF. The CDR3 DNA is TGTGCCAGCAGCTTAAATGCGGGGGGCTGGGATACGCAGTATTTT.

Here the CDR3 DNA reads TGTGCCAGCAGTAGGGGAAGGGGAGGCAATCAGCCCCAGCATTTT. Translation gives CASSRGRGGNQPQHF. The chain employs TRBV7-2 and TRBJ1-5; D perhaps matches TRBD1 (5 bases). CDR1 SGHTA and CDR2 FQGNSA come from the germline V gene. This CDR3 has 15 amino acids. Between the trimmed V and J ends, which lost 6 bases and 2 bases, there was a span of 14 bases. Variable domain in full (rest from reference TRBV7-2 and TRBJ1-5): GAGVSQSPSNKVTEKGKDVELRCDPISGHTALYWYRQSLGQGLEFLIYFQGNSAPDKSGLPSDRFSAERTGGSVSTLTIQRTQQEDSAVYLCASSRGRGGNQPQHFGDGTRLSIL.

The chain carries TRBV25-1 and TRBJ1-1; 9 bases line up with TRBD1. Trimming removed 3 bases from V and 2 bases from J; junction bases left unmatched: 4. The CDR3 is 15 residues long. CDR1 and CDR2 from the germline V gene are MGHDK and SYGVNS. CDR3 DNA: TGTGCCAGCAGTGAGTGGACAGGGGTCAACACTGAAGCTTTCTTT. It yields the protein CASSEWTGVNTEAFF.

The chain uses TRBV9 and TRBJ2-2; D remains unclear. This CDR3 comprises 15 residues. Trimming cost V 0 bases and J 2 bases, with 8 bases left between them. CDR1 and CDR2 (germline): SGDLS, YYNGEE. Here the CDR3 DNA reads TGTGCCAGCAGCGTAGGGCAGCGCAACACCGGGGAGCTGTTTTTT. Amino acid sequence: CASSVGQRNTGELFF.

The chain carries TRBV11-3 and TRBJ2-1, with a tentative D call TRBD1 (5 bases). Germline V gene data show CDR1 as SGHNT and CDR2 as YENEEA. Trimming took 1 base from V and 10 from J, leaving 17 bases between them. CDR3 size: 15 residues. For the CDR3, the DNA is TGTGCCAGCAGCTTAGGACCCCTAGGGGTCGAGGAGCAGTTCTTC. Its protein product is CASSLGPLGVEEQFF. Full variable domain (rest looked up from reference TRBV11-3 and TRBJ2-1): EAGVVQSPRYKIIEKKQPVAFWCNPISGHNTLYWYLQNLGQGPELLIRYENEEAVDDSQLPKDRFSAERLKGVDSTLKIQPAELGDSAVYLCASSLGPLGVEEQFFGPGTRLTVL.

This clone was recorded only once. This rearrangement joins TRBV6-1 to TRBJ1-2; D is undetermined. Trimming shortened V by 5 bases and J by 8 bases, and 15 bases separated the two germline ends. The germline gives CDR1 MNHNS, CDR2 SASEGT. This CDR3 has 13 residues. In DNA, the CDR3 is TGTGCCAGCAGTCCGCAGCAGCGAGAAGGCTACACCTTC. Its protein product is CASSPQQREGYTF.

Of note for this clone: This CDR3 is also generated by other DNA sequences in the sample. V and J are TRBV5-1 and TRBJ2-7; tentatively, D is TRBD2 (6 bases). With 2 bases removed from V and 0 bases from J, the gap between germline ends came to 12 bases. This CDR3 has 15 amino acids. CDR1 and CDR2 from the germline V gene are SGHRS and YFSETQ. CDR3 DNA sequence: TGCGCCAGCAGCTTAGCCGGACTAAGCTCCTACGAGCAGTACTTC. Translating it yields CASSLAGLSSYEQYF. Filled out from reference TRBV5-1 and TRBJ2-7, the complete variable domain reads KAGVTQTPRYLIKTRGQQVTLSCSPISGHRSVSWYQQTPGQGLQFLFEYFSETQRNKGNFPGRFSGRQFSNSRSEMNVSTLELGDSALYLCASSLAGLSSYEQYFGPGTRLTVT.

This sequence joins TRBV27 and TRBJ1-4; 7 bases agree with TRBD1. The CDR3 has 13 amino acids. V was pared by 7 bases and J by 8 bases, with 7 bases of the junction left unmatched. Per germline, CDR1 MNHEY and CDR2 SMNVEV (reference sequence). The CDR3 is CASKEQGREKLFF. The CDR3 region has the DNA TGTGCCAGCAAGGAACAGGGGCGAGAAAAACTGTTTTTT.

In this sample, this clone turned up once. This chain uses TRBV18 with TRBJ1-5; 9 bases are shared with TRBD1. J lost 1 base, V lost 2 bases, and 0 bases had no gene match. Germline CDR1 is KGHSH and CDR2 is LQKENI. The CDR3 is 15 amino acids. This chain's CDR3 is CASSPTGGSNQPQHF. Here the CDR3 DNA reads TGTGCCAGCTCACCAACAGGGGGCAGCAATCAGCCCCAGCATTTT.

The J gene is TRBJ2-3, the V gene TRBV12-5; 12 bases line up with TRBD2. This CDR3 is built from 18 residues. CDR1 LGHNT and CDR2 FRNRAP come from the germline V gene. J gave up 3 bases and V 2 bases, and 9 bases lay outside the gene matches. The CDR3 region is CASGLFLTSGRGTDTQYF. CDR3 DNA sequence: TGTGCTAGTGGTTTGTTCCTGACTAGCGGGAGAGGGACAGATACGCAGTATTTT.

CDR3 DNA sequence: TGTGCCAGCAGCTTCAGGGACACAGATACGCAGTATTTT. Translating it yields CASSFRDTDTQYF. This chain joins TRBV7-7 and TRBJ2-3; TRBD1 is a possible D gene (5 bases). The V end lost 3 bases, the J end lost 2 bases, and 6 bases lay between the germline ends. Germline loops: CDR1 SSHAT, CDR2 FNYEAQ (reference sequence). The CDR3 has 13 residues.